This note documents a single T cell receptor beta chain sequence. Sequenced patients had shown CD8+CD57+ cell expansion by flow cytometry. The patients all had a severe acquired aplastic anemia diagnosis. The sample is drawn from a study of CD8+CD57+ T cells in acquired aplastic anemia. According to the study, genomic DNA was the template for TCR beta VDJ and CDR3 profiling. Using its own MiXCR run on the reads, TCRdb lists one record per CDR3 protein. Of approximately 180,000 distinct CDR3 sequences in the sample, 50% to 65% were seen once. V lost 5 bases to trimming and J lost 2 bases, with 16 bases between them. Germline-derived CDR1 and CDR2 are MNHEY and SVGAGI. The CDR3 is made up of 15 amino acids.

The J gene is TRBJ2-7, the V gene TRBV6-5, with a weak D call TRBD2 (6 bases). Specimen: sorted CD4+, CD8+, or CD8+CD57+ T cells (not recorded which) from PBMCs. This TCR derives from a human donor with aplastic anemia. CDR3 DNA: TGTGCCAGCAGTCCCTCCGGGAGCTACGCCTACGAGCAGTACTTC. Its protein is CASSPSGSYAYEQYF.